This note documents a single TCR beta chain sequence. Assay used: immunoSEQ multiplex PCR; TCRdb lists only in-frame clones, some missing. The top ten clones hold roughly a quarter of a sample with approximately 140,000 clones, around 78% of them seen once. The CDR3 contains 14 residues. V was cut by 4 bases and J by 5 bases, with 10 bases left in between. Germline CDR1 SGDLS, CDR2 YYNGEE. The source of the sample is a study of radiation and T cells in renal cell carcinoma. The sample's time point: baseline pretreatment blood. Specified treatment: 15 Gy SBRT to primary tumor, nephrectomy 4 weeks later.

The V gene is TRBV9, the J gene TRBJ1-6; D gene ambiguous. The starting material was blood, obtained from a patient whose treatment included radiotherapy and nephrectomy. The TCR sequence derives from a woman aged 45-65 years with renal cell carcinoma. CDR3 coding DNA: TGTGCCAGCAGCTGGACGGTAAATAATTCACCCCTCCACTTT. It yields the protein CASSWTVNNSPLHF.